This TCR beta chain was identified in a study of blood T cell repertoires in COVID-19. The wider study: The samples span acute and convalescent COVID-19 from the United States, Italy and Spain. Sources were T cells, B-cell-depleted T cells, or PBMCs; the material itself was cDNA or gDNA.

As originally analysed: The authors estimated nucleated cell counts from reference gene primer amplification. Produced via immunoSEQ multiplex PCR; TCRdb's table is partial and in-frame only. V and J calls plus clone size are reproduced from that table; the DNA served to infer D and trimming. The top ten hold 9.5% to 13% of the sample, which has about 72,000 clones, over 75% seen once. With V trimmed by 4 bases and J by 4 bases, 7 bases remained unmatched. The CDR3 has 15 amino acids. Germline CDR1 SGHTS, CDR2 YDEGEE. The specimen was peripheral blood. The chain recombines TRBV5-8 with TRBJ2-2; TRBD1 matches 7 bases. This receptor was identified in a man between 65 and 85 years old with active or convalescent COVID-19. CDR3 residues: CASSKRQGITGELFF. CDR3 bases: TGTGCCAGCAGCAAGCGACAGGGAATCACCGGGGAGCTGTTTTTT.